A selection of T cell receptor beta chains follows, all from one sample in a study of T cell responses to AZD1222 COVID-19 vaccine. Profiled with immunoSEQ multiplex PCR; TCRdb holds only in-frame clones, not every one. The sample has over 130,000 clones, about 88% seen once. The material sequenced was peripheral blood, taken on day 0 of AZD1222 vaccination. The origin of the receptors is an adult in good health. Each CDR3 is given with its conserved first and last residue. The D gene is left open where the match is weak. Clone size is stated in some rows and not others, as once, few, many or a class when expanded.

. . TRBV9 CASSVEDFNEQFF
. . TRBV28 CASRPDWRLSYNEQFF
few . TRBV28 CASSLGLSYEQYF
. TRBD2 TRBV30 CAWSLLAGGETQYF
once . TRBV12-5 CASGLARISYEQYF
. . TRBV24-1 CATSDATGSARTGELFF
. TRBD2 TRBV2 CASNPVRGALYNEQFF
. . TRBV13 CASSLEGSLVYEQYF
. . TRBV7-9 CASSLGLPLGYGYTF
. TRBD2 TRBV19 CASSTRTRMNTGELFF
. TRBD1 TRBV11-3 CASRVRDRPPKQYF
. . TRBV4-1 CASSQFLRNEQFF
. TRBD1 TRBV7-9 CASSFNRGTQETQYF
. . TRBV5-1 CASSITEGYGYTF
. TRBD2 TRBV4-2 CASSRNSGTASGTYEQYF
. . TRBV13 CASSLGQLYEQYF
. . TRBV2 CASRRQMNTEAFF
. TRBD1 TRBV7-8 CASSLPRDRVYEQYF
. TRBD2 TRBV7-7 CASSRAAPGGETQYF
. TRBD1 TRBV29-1 CSVVADNRGLNGYTF
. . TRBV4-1 CASSQDRWTRTTNEKLFF
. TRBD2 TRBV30 CAWSLGLAGSEQFF
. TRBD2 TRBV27 CASSVLGGAYNEQFF
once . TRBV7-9 CASSPPDSFSGNTIYF
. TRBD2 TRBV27 CASSLLADYEQYF
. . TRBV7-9 CASTPGETGFMNTEAFF
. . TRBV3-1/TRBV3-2 CASSQDLPGTGGGTAFF
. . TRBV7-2 CASSQRASTDTQYF
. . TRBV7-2 CASSLYFGEAFF